This T cell receptor beta chain was sequenced during a study of Ad26.COV2.S vaccination and SARS-CoV-2 variants. Study-level background: Intramuscular Ad26.COV2.S at 5x10^10 or 1x10^11 viral particles.

The CDR3 covers 16 residues. Germline V gene lookup returns CDR1 LNHDA and CDR2 SQIVND (reference sequence). V dropped 7 bases and J dropped 0 bases, with 13 bases sitting between them. Libraries were prepared by immunoSEQ multiplex PCR; TCRdb keeps only in-frame clonotypes and omits some of them. The profile shows 360,000 or so clones, 89% of them singletons. Treatment in this sample: approximately 18 received Ad26.COV2.S at low or high dose, single or two shots; 5 received placebo; per-sample allocation not given. Collection of the samples took place on day 63 after the first injection of vaccine or placebo. Study results and caveats: The analyses of TCR breadth and depth may have understated the size of total T cell responses. Vaccine and placebo recipients had similar non-spike TCR breadth. Higher spike-specific TCR breadth was found in vaccine recipients than in placebo recipients.

This clone appeared once. Its antigen is unidentified. The chain recombines TRBV19 with TRBJ2-6; the D is unclear. This receptor was taken from a person between 18 and 60 years old who received the Ad26.COV2.S COVID-19 vaccine or a placebo. Specimen: peripheral blood, collected in a trial of Ad26.COV2.S vaccine versus placebo. CDR3 bases: TGTGCCAGTACCCCAGGCAGATTCTCTGGGGCCAACGTCCTGACTTTC. Its protein product is CASTPGRFSGANVLTF.